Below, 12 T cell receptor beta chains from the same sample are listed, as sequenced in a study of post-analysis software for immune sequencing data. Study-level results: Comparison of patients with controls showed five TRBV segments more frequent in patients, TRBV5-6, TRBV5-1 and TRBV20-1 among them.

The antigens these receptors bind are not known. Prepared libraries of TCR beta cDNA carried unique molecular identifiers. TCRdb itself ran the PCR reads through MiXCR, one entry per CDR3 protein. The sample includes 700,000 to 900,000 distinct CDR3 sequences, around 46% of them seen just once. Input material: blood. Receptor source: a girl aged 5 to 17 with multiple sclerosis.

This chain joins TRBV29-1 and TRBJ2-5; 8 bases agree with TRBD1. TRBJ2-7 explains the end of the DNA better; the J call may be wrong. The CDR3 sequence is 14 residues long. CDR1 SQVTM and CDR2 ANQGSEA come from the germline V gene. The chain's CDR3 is CSVSTGGPFYEQYF. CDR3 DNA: TGCAGCGTCTCAACAGGGGGGCCCTTTTACGAGCAGTACTTC.

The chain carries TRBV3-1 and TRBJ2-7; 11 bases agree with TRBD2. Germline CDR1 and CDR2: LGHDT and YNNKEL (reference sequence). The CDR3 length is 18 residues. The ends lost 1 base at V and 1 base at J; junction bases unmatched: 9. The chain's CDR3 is CASSQVGLAGGRSYEQYF. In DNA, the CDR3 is TGTGCCAGCAGCCAAGTTGGTCTAGCGGGAGGTCGGTCCTACGAGCAGTACTTC.

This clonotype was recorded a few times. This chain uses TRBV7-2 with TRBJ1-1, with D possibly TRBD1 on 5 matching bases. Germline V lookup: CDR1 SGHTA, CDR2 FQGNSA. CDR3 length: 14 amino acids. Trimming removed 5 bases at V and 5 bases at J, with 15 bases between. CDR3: CASSIPGRGTEAFF. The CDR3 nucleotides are TGTGCCAGCAGCATCCCGGGACGGGGGACTGAAGCTTTCTTT.

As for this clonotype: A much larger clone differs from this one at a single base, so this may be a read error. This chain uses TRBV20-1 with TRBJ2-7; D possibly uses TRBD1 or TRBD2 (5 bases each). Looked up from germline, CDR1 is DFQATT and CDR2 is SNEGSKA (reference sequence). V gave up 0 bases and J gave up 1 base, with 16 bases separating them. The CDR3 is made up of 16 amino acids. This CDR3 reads CSARDSFGTKSYEQYF. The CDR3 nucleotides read TGCAGTGCTAGAGATTCCTTTGGGACCAAATCCTACGAGCAGTACTTC.

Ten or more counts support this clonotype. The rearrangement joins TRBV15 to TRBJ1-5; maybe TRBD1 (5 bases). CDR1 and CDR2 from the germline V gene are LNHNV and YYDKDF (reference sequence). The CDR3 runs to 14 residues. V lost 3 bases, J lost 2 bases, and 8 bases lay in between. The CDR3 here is CATSSGGGNQPQHF. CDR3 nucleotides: TGTGCCACCAGCAGCGGGGGGGGCAATCAGCCCCAGCATTTT.

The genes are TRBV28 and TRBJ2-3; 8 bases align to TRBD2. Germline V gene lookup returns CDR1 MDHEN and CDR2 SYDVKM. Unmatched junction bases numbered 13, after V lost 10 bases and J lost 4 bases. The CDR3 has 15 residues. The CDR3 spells CATLLSGSPPDTQYF. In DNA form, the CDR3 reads TGTGCCACCCTATTGAGCGGGAGTCCCCCAGATACGCAGTATTTT.

The CDR3 loop reads CASSPAGIYNEQFF. As DNA, the CDR3 is TGTGCCAGCTCCCCGGCGGGGATTTACAATGAGCAGTTCTTC. The rearrangement links TRBV6-1 to TRBJ2-1; D might be TRBD2 (6 bases). V was shortened by 8 bases and J by 4 bases, with 15 bases between the two germline ends. This CDR3 region has 14 residues. Germline CDR1 reads MNHNS; CDR2 reads SASEGT.

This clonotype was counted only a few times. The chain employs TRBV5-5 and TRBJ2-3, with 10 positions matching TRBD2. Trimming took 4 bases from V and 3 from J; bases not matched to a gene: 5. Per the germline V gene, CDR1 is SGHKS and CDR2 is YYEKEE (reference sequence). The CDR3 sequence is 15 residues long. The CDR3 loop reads CASSPWTSGTDTQYF. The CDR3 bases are TGTGCCAGCAGCCCTTGGACTAGCGGTACAGATACGCAGTATTTT. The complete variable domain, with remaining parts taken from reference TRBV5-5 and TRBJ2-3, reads DAGVTQSPTHLIKTRGQQVTLRCSPISGHKSVSWYQQVLGQGPQFIFQYYEKEERGRGNFPDRFSARQFPNYSSELNVNALLLGDSALYLCASSPWTSGTDTQYFGPGTRLTVL.

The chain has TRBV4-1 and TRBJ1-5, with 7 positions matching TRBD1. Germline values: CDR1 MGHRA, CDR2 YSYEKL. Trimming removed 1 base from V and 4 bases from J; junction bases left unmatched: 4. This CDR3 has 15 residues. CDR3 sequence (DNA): TGCGCCAGCAGCCAAGGGACAGGAATTAATCAGCCCCAGCATTTT. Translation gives CASSQGTGINQPQHF.

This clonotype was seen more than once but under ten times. The CDR3 sequence is CSAPNRGRETQYF. The CDR3, as DNA: TGCAGTGCCCCAAACAGGGGTCGAGAGACCCAGTACTTC. The rearrangement uses TRBV20-1 and TRBJ2-5; 7 nucleotides match TRBD1. V lost 6 bases, J lost 4 bases, and 8 bases stayed unmatched. The CDR3 has 13 residues. CDR1 is DFQATT, CDR2 SNEGSKA, per germline (reference sequence).

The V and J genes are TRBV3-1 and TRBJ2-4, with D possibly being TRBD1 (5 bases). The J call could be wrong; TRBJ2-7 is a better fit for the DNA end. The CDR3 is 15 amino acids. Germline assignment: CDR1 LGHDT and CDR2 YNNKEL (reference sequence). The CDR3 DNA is TGTGCCAGCAGCCAAAACTGGGGCCCATACTACGAGCAGTACTTC. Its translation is CASSQNWGPYYEQYF.

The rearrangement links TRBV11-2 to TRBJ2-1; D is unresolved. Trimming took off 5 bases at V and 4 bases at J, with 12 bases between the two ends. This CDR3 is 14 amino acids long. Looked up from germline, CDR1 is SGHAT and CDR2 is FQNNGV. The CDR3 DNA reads TGTGCCAGCAGCCCGTGGTCAGAGTACAATGAGCAGTTCTTC. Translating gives CASSPWSEYNEQFF.